This T cell receptor (beta chain) emerged from a study of blood T cell repertoires in COVID-19. Study information: T cells, B-cell-depleted T cells, or PBMCs supplied cDNA or gDNA.

As handled by the study authors: Estimation of nucleated cell counts was performed using reference gene primer amplification. Data came from immunoSEQ multiplex PCR; TCRdb stores just in-frame clones and leaves some out. Clone size and the V and J calls come from that table; the DNA yielded D and trimming. This table holds a few hundred thousand clones, 80% to 85% found once. The V segment lost 7 bases and the J segment 2 bases; nucleotides outside the gene matches: 4. Germline loops: CDR1 MNHEY, CDR2 SVGAGI. The CDR3 contains 13 residues. The clonotype originates from a woman in her sixties or seventies who had recovered from COVID-19. Sequenced sample: peripheral blood. The rearrangement uses TRBV6-5 and TRBJ1-2, with 7 bases aligning to TRBD1. CDR3 protein: CASTPGQNYGYTF. CDR3 DNA: TGTGCCAGCACCCCGGGACAGAACTATGGCTACACCTTC.